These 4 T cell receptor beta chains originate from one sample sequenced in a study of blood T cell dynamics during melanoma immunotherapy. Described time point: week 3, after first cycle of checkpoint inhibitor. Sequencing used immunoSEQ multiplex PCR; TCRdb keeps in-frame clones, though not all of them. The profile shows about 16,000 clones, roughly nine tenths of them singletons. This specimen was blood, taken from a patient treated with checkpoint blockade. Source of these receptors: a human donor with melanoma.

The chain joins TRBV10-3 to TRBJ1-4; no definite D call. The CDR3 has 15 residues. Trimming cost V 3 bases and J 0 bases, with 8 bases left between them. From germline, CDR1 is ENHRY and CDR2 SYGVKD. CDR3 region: CAISDVSTTNEKLFF. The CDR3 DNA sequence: TGTGCCATCAGTGACGTTTCTACAACTAATGAAAAACTGTTTTTT.

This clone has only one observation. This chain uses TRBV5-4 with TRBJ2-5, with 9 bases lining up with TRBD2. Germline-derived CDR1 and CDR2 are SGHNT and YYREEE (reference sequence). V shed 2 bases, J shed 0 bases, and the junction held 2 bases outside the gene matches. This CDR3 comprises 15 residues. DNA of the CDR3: TGTGCCAGCAGCTTAACTAGCGGGTACCAAGAGACCCAGTACTTC. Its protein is CASSLTSGYQETQYF.

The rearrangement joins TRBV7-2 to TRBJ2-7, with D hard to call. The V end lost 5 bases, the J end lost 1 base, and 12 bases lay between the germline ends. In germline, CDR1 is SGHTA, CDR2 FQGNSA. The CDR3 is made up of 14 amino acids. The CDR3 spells CASSQGPVSYEQYF. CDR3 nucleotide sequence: TGTGCCAGCAGCCAAGGGCCGGTGTCCTACGAGCAGTACTTC.

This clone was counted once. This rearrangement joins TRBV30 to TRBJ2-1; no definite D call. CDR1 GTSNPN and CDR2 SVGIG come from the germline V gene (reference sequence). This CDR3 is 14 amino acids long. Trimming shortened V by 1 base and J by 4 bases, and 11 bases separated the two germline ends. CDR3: CAWSARSPYNEQFF. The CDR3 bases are TGTGCCTGGAGTGCCCGGAGTCCGTACAATGAGCAGTTCTTC.